This T cell receptor beta chain was identified in a study of beta chain features in type 1 diabetes. The study's findings and limits: Type 1 diabetes patients showed a moderate but significant shortening of TCRB CDR3s in all four CD4+ subsets.

J gave up 4 bases and V 3 bases, and 3 bases lay outside the gene matches. This CDR3 region has 14 residues. In germline, CDR1 is SNHLY, CDR2 FYNNEI. Every donor provided one heparinised blood draw, which averaged around 110 mL. Every isolated RNA sample was fully reverse transcribed, so sequencing captured expressed TCRB transcripts. Method: immunoSEQ multiplex PCR; TCRdb's copy keeps in-frame clones and lacks some. The sample lists about 260,000 clones; about 20% were seen once. Concerning this clone itself: Its antigen remains unidentified.

The source material was naive CD4+ T cells from blood. The V gene is TRBV2, the J gene TRBJ1-5; 7 positions agree with TRBD1. This TCR was recovered from a woman in her forties with type 1 diabetes. CDR3 DNA: TGTGCCAGCAGTGATTCACAGGGGAATCAGCCCCAGCATTTT. Translating it yields CASSDSQGNQPQHF.